These 8 T cell receptor beta chains were sequenced from one sample in a study of T-cell reconstitution after alpha-beta-depleted transplantation in children. Molecular barcoding with unique molecular identifiers was used for the TCRbeta library. TCRdb called the PCR reads again in MiXCR, with one record for every CDR3 protein. The sample yields approximately 150,000 distinct CDR3 sequences, around 8.5% seen once. Sequences were derived from PBMCs, mostly from graft donor cells, sampled 180 days after TCRalphabeta/CD19-depleted stem cell transplant. These TCRs come from a female patient between 2 and 15 years old who had a stem cell transplant for congenital amegakaryocytic thrombocytopenia, so the T cells may come from the graft donor.

This clonotype was observed many times. This sequence joins TRBV28 and TRBJ2-5, with 11 nucleotides matching TRBD1. Trimming removed 5 bases from V and 5 bases from J; junction bases left unmatched: 7. Germline V gene lookup returns CDR1 MDHEN and CDR2 SYDVKM. The CDR3 extends over 15 amino acids. Here the CDR3 reads CASSIGQGAWETQYF. The CDR3 DNA sequence: TGTGCCAGCAGTATAGGACAGGGGGCCTGGGAGACCCAGTACTTC.

V gene TRBV29-1 combines with J gene TRBJ1-2; tentative D call: TRBD1 (5 bases). The germline CDR1 and CDR2 sequences are SQVTM and ANQGSEA. The CDR3 contains 12 residues. V was cut by 4 bases and J by 1 base, with 7 bases left in between. CDR3 sequence reads: CSVAGGNYGYTF. In nucleotides, the CDR3 is TGCAGCGTTGCCGGGGGTAACTATGGCTACACCTTC.

The rearrangement joins TRBV20-1 to TRBJ1-2; D perhaps matches TRBD1 (5 bases). CDR1 is DFQATT, CDR2 SNEGSKA, per germline (reference sequence). Trimming removed 3 bases from V and 8 bases from J, with 22 bases in between. This CDR3 has 15 residues. The CDR3, as DNA: TGCAGTGCTAGTGATATCGGGTGGGGCAGAGAGGGCTACACCTTC. Its protein product is CSASDIGWGREGYTF.

This clonotype was detected many times. The rearrangement joins TRBV10-3 to TRBJ2-1; 12 positions match TRBD2. The CDR3 is 16 amino acids. Trimming at V came to 2 bases and at J to 4 bases, leaving 3 bases not matched to a gene. Germline lookup yields CDR1 ENHRY and CDR2 SYGVKD. The CDR3 nucleotides read TGTGCCATCAGTGAGCTAGCGGGAGGGCCTTACAATGAGCAGTTCTTC. It encodes CAISELAGGPYNEQFF.

This clonotype was found many times. The chain has TRBV5-1 and TRBJ2-3, with TRBD2 matching 10 bases. The CDR3 sequence is 15 residues long. Germline V CDR1 and CDR2: SGHRS, YFSETQ. The trim removed 1 base at V and 4 bases at J, leaving 3 bases unmatched. DNA of the CDR3: TGCGCCAGCAGCTTGCGACTAGCGGGTTCAGATACGCAGTATTTT. Protein product: CASSLRLAGSDTQYF.

There are a few counts of this clonotype. The chain combines TRBV12-3 or TRBV12-4 with TRBJ2-4, with 7 nucleotides matching TRBD1. V was pared by 6 bases and J by 7 bases, with 9 bases of the junction left unmatched. The CDR3 is made up of 14 amino acids. The CDR3 here is CASRPTGPGNIQYF. CDR3 coding DNA: TGTGCCAGCAGACCGACAGGGCCCGGGAACATTCAGTACTTC.

Notes on this clonotype: This may stem from a read error, because a much larger clone lies one nucleotide away. This chain connects TRBV20-1 to TRBJ2-1, with 8 bases aligning to TRBD2. The CDR3 spans 14 residues. The germline V gene encodes CDR1 DFQATT and CDR2 SNEGSKA (reference sequence). J gave up 2 bases and V 6 bases, and 6 bases lay outside the gene matches. The CDR3 protein is CSAKRERTYNEQFF. The CDR3 nucleotides are TGCAGTGCCAAGCGGGAGAGGACCTACAATGAGCAGTTCTTC.

This clonotype was picked up many times. The chain couples TRBV20-1 to TRBJ2-7; possibly TRBD2 for D (7 bases). V was trimmed by 3 bases and J by 3 bases, leaving 12 bases between them. This CDR3 spans 13 amino acids. Germline V CDR1 and CDR2: DFQATT, SNEGSKA (reference sequence). In DNA form, the CDR3 reads TGCAGTGCTAGTTCCGGGGGGCACTACGAGCAGTACTTC. Amino acids: CSASSGGHYEQYF.